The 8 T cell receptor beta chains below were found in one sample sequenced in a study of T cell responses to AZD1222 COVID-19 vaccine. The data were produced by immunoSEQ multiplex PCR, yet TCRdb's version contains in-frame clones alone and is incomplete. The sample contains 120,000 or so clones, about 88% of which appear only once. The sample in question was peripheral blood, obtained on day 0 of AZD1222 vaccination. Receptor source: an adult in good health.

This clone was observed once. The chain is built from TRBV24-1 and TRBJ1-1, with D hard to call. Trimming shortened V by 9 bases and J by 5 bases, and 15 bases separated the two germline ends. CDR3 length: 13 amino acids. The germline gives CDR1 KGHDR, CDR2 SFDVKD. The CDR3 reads CATRRTMETEAFF. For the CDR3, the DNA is TGTGCCACCCGTAGGACTATGGAGACTGAAGCTTTCTTT.

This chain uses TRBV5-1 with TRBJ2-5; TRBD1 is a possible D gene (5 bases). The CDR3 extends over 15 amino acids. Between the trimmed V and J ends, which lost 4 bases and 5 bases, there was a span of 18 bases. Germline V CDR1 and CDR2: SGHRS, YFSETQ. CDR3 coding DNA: TGCGCCAGCAGCCGCTCCCGACAGATCATGGAGACCCAGTACTTC. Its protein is CASSRSRQIMETQYF.

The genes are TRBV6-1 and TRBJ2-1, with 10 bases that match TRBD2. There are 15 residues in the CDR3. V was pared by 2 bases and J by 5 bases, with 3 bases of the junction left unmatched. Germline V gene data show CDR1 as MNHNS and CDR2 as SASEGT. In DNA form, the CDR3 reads TGTGCCAGCAGTGAATGGACTAGCGGAAACAATGAGCAGTTCTTC. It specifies CASSEWTSGNNEQFF.

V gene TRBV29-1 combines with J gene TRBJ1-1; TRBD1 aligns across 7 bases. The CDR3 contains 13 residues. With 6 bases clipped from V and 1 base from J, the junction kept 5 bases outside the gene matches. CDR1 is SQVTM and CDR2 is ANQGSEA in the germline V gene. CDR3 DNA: TGCAGCGTAGGGGACAGAACGAACACTGAAGCTTTCTTT. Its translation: CSVGDRTNTEAFF. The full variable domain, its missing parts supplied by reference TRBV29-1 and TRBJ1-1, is SAVISQKPSRDICQRGTSLTIQCQVDSQVTMMFWYRQQPGQSLTLIATANQGSEATYESGFVIDKFPISRPNLTFSTLTVSNMSPEDSSIYLCSVGDRTNTEAFFGQGTRLTVV.

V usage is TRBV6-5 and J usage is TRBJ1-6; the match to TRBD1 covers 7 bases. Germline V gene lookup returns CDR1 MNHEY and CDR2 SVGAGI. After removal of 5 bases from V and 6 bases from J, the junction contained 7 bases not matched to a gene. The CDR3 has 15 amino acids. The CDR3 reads CASSPGGNRNSPLHF. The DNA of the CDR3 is TGTGCCAGCAGTCCAGGGGGGAATCGTAATTCACCCCTCCACTTT.

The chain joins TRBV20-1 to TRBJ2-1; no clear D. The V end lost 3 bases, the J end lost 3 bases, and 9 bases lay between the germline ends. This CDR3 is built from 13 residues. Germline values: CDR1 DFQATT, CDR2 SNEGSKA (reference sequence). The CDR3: CSASATVYNEQFF. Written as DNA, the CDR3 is TGCAGTGCTAGTGCGACCGTCTACAATGAGCAGTTCTTC.

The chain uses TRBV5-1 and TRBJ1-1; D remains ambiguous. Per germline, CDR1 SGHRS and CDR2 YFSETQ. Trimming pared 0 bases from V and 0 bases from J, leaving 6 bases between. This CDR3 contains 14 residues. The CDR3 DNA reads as TGCGCCAGCAGCTTGGCGGCATTGAACACTGAAGCTTTCTTT. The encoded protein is CASSLAALNTEAFF.

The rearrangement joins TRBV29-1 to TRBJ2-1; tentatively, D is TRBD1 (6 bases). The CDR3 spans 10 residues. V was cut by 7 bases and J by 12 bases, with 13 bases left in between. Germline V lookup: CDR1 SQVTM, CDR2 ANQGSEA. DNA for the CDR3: TGCAGCGCCAGGGACAATAGGCAGTTCTTC. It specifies CSARDNRQFF.